These T cell receptor beta chains were read from a single sample in a study of cytomegalovirus exposure and HLA in healthy donors. The assay was immunoSEQ multiplex PCR, and TCRdb's table has in-frame clones only and misses some. The sample holds roughly 200,000 clones; over 75% are singletons and the top ten take approximately 0.55%. The material sequenced was PBMCs. The receptor source for this set is a woman aged 50 to 60 in good health and CMV-seronegative. Each CDR3 is given with its conserved first and last residue. D genes are given only for firm matches.

TGTGCCAGCAGTTTCTGGGAGAATGAAAAACTGTTTTTT	CASSFWENEKLFF	-	TRBV7-2	TRBJ1-4	13
TGCGCCAGCAGCTTGGCTTGGGCTAGCTCAGATACGCAGTATTTT	CASSLAWASSDTQYF	-	TRBV5-1	TRBJ2-3	15
TGTGCCAGCAGCTTGGAGCGGATCACAGATACGCAGTATTTT	CASSLERITDTQYF	-	TRBV5-6	TRBJ2-3	14
TGTGCCAGCAGCACCGGGACAGGGGGTGTCTATGGCTACACCTTC	CASSTGTGGVYGYTF	TRBD1	TRBV6-1	TRBJ1-2	15
TGCGCCAGCAGCTTGGGGGCCCAAGGGAACACTGAAGCTTTCTTT	CASSLGAQGNTEAFF	-	TRBV5-1	TRBJ1-1	15
TGTGCCAGTCGACTCCGGGGGAACTATGGCTACACCTTC	CASRLRGNYGYTF	-	TRBV19	TRBJ1-2	13
TGTACCCGGGGAGGGGAGGCAGGGGACACCGGGGAGCTGTTTTTT	CTRGGEAGDTGELFF	-	TRBV10-3	TRBJ2-2	15
TGTGCCAGTAGTATACAGCGACAGAAAATTTCTGGAAACACCATATATTTT	CASSIQRQKISGNTIYF	-	TRBV19	TRBJ1-3	17
TGTGCCAGCAGCCCAAGCATCCTAGGGGGTGGTGAGCAGTTCTTC	CASSPSILGGGEQFF	-	TRBV6-1	TRBJ2-1	15
TGTGCCAGCACCTCGGGGGGGGCTCGTGGCTACACCTTC	CASTSGGARGYTF	-	TRBV7-9	TRBJ1-2	13
TGTGCCAGCAGCCCTCGACTAGCGGGAATCTCCTACAATGAGCAGTTCTTC	CASSPRLAGISYNEQFF	TRBD2	TRBV9	TRBJ2-1	17